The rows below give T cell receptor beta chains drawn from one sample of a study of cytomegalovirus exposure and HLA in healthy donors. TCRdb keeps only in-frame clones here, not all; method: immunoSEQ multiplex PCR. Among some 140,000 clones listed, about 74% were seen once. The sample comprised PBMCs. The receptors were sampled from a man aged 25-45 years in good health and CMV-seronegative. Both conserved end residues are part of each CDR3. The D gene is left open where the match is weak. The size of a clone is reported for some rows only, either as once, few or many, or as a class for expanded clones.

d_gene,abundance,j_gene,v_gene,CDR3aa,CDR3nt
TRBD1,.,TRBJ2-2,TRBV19,CASRGQGPRAGELFF,TGTGCCAGTAGGGGACAGGGCCCCCGCGCCGGGGAGCTGTTTTTT
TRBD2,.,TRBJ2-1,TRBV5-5,CASSFSGTGEQFF,TGTGCCAGCAGCTTTAGCGGGACGGGGGAGCAGTTCTTC
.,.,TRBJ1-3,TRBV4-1,CASSQAEIAGNTIYF,TGCGCCAGCAGCCAAGCGGAGATTGCTGGAAACACCATATATTTT
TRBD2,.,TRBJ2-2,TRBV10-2,CASSESGGGRTGELFF,TGCGCCAGCAGTGAGTCTGGCGGGGGTAGGACCGGGGAGCTGTTTTTT
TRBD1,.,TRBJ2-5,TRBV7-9,CASSLRTGETQYF,TGTGCCAGCAGCTTACGGACAGGCGAGACCCAGTACTTC
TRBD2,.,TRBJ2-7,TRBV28,CASRSGTSGYEQYF,TGTGCCAGCAGGTCCGGGACTAGCGGCTACGAGCAGTACTTC
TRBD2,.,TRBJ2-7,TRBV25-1,CASSGRLASSYEQYF,TGTGCCAGCAGTGGAAGACTAGCGTCATCCTACGAGCAGTACTTC
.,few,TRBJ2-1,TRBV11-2,CASSLRVYEQFF,TGTGCCAGCAGCTTACGAGTTTATGAGCAGTTCTTC
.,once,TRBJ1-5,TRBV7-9,CASSLQNQPQHF,TGTGCCAGCAGCTTACAAAATCAGCCCCAGCATTTT
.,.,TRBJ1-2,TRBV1,CTSSHRGQGLHGYTF,TGCACCAGCAGCCACCGCGGACAGGGCCTGCATGGCTACACCTTC
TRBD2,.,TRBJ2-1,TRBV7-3,CASSAGLANEQFF,TGTGCCAGCAGCGCGGGACTAGCCAATGAGCAGTTCTTC
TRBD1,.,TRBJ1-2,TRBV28,CASSPSGTGGWQYGYTF,TGTGCCAGCAGTCCCTCCGGGACAGGCGGTTGGCAGTATGGCTACACCTTC
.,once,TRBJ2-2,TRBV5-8,CASSLRHQLTAGELFF,TGTGCCAGCAGCTTGCGACACCAGTTGACGGCCGGGGAGCTGTTTTTT
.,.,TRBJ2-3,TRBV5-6,CASSLWGGTDTQYF,TGTGCCAGCAGCTTGTGGGGAGGCACAGATACGCAGTATTTT
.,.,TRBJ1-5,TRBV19,CASSPWTENQPQHF,TGTGCCAGTAGTCCTTGGACAGAGAATCAGCCCCAGCATTTT
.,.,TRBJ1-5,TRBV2,CASSERGGGYSNQPQHF,TGTGCCAGCAGTGAAAGAGGGGGTGGCTATAGCAATCAGCCCCAGCATTTT
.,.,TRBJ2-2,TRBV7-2,CASSKDSGELFF,TGTGCCAGCAGCAAGGACTCCGGGGAGCTGTTTTTT
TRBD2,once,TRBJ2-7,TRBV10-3,CAISQAGAGYEQYF,TGTGCCATCAGTCAAGCGGGAGCAGGCTACGAGCAGTACTTC
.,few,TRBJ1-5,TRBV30,CAWSVQGDQPQHF,TGTGCCTGGAGTGTACAAGGGGATCAGCCCCAGCATTTT
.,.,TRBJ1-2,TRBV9,CASSVEAGVGGYTF,TGTGCCAGCAGCGTAGAGGCAGGGGTGGGAGGCTACACCTTC
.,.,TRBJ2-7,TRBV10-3,CAISDLAGEEQYF,TGTGCCATCAGTGATTTGGCAGGGGAGGAGCAGTACTTC
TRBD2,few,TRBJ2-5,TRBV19,CASSVGTNQETQYF,TGTGCCAGTAGTGTCGGGACTAACCAAGAGACCCAGTACTTC
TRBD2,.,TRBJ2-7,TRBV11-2,CASSLDHLAGVYEQYF,TGTGCCAGCAGCTTAGATCACCTAGCGGGAGTCTACGAGCAGTACTTC
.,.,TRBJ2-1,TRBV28,CASSPLTTSSYNEQFF,TGTGCCAGCAGTCCCCTGACAACAAGCTCCTACAATGAGCAGTTCTTC
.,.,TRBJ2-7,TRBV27,CASKAVGGSSYEQYF,TGTGCCAGTAAAGCGGTGGGCGGCAGCTCCTACGAGCAGTACTTC
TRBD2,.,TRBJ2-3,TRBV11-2,CASSFRRLAGGRDTQYF,TGTGCCAGCAGCTTTCGGCGACTAGCGGGAGGGAGAGATACGCAGTATTTT
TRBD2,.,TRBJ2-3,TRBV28,CASSLRLSGSNSDTQYF,TGTGCCAGCAGTTTACGGTTAAGCGGGAGCAATTCAGATACGCAGTATTTT
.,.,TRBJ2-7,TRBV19,CASSKLDTTYEQYF,TGTGCCAGTAGTAAACTGGACACAACCTACGAGCAGTACTTC
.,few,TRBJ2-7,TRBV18,CASSPKVRWPYEQYF,TGTGCCAGCTCACCAAAAGTCAGGTGGCCCTACGAGCAGTACTTC
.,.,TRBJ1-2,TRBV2,CASSESSDSYYGYTF,TGTGCCAGCAGTGAGTCCTCCGACAGTTACTATGGCTACACCTTC
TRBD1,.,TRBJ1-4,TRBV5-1,CASSFQSRTGAGEKLFF,TGCGCCAGCAGCTTCCAATCCAGGACAGGGGCAGGGGAAAAACTGTTTTTT
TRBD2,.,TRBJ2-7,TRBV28,CASSIALGLAGLSYEQYF,TGTGCCAGCTCAATTGCCCTGGGACTAGCGGGCCTCTCCTACGAGCAGTACTTC
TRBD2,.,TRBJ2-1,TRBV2,CASSEELAGGVDEQFF,TGTGCCAGCAGTGAAGAGCTAGCGGGAGGGGTCGATGAGCAGTTCTTC
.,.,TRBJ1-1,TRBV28,CASSAITVRTPNTEAFF,TGTGCCAGCAGTGCTATTACGGTTCGGACACCTAACACTGAAGCTTTCTTT
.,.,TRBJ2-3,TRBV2,CASSDGREPYTDTQYF,TGTGCCAGCAGTGACGGTCGGGAGCCATACACAGATACGCAGTATTTT
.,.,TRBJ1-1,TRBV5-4,CASSLDRNTEAFF,TGTGCCAGCAGCCTGGATCGGAACACTGAAGCTTTCTTT
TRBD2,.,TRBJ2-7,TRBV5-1,CASSLSGGRLFEQYF,TGCGCCAGCAGCCTATCGGGAGGGCGGTTGTTCGAGCAGTACTTC
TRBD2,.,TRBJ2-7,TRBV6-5,CASRTGLAVSYEQYF,TGTGCCAGCAGAACGGGACTAGCGGTTTCCTACGAGCAGTACTTC
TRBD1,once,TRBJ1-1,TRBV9,CASSPWTGGTEAFF,TGTGCCAGCAGCCCCTGGACAGGGGGGACTGAAGCTTTCTTT
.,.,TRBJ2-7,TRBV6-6,CASSYGLTPYEQYF,TGTGCCAGCAGTTACGGGCTAACCCCCTACGAGCAGTACTTC
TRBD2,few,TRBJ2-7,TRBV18,CASSPALAGVGEQYF,TGTGCCAGCTCACCAGCCCTAGCGGGAGTAGGTGAGCAGTACTTC
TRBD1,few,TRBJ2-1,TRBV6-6,CASSYRQGPYNEQFF,TGTGCCAGCAGTTATAGACAGGGTCCGTACAATGAGCAGTTCTTC